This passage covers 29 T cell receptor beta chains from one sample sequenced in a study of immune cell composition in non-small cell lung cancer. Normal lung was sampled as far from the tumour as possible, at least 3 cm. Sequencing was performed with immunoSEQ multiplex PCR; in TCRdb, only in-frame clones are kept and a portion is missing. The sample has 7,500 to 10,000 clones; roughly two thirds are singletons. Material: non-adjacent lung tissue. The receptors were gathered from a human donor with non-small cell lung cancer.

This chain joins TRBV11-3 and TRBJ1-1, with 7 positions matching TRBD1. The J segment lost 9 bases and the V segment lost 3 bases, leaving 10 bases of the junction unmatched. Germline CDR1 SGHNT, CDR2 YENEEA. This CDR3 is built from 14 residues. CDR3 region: CASSLDRWSGKAFF. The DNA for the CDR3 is TGTGCCAGCAGCTTGGACAGGTGGTCGGGGAAAGCTTTCTTT.

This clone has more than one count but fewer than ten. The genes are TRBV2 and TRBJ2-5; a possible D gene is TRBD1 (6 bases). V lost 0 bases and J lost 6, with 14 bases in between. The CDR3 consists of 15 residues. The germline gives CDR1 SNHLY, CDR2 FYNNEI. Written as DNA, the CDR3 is TGTGCCAGCAGTGAAGCGGCAGGGGCATGGCAGACCCAGTACTTC. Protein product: CASSEAAGAWQTQYF.

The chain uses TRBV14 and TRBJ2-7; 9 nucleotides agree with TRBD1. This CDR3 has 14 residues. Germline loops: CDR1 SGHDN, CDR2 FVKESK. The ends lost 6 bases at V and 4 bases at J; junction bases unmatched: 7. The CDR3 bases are TGTGCCAGCAGACGCACAGGGGGCGCTTACGAGCAGTACTTC. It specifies CASRRTGGAYEQYF.

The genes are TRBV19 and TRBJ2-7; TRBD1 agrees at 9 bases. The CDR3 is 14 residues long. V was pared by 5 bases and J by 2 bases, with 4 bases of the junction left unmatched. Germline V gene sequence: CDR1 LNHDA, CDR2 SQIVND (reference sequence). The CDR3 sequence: CASSPTGGPYEQYF. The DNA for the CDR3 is TGTGCCAGTAGTCCGACAGGGGGACCCTACGAGCAGTACTTC.

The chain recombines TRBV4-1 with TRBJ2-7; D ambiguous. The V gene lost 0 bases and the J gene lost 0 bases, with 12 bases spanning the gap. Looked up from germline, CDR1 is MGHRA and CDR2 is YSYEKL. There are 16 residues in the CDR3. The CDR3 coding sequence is TGCGCCAGCAGCCAAGAATCGGTAGGAGCCTCCTACGAGCAGTACTTC. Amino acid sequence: CASSQESVGASYEQYF.

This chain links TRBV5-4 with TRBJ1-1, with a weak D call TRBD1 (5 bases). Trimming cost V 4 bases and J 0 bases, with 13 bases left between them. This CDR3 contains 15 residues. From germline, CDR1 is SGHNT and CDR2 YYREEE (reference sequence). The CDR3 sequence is CASSRQIGVNTEAFF. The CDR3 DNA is TGTGCCAGCAGCCGCCAAATAGGGGTGAACACTGAAGCTTTCTTT.

CDR3 residues: CASTDKMNTEAFF. CDR3 coding DNA: TGTGCCAGCACGGACAAGATGAACACTGAAGCTTTCTTT. This chain joins TRBV5-6 and TRBJ1-1; TRBD1 is a possible D gene (5 bases). The CDR3 length is 13 residues. CDR1 is SGHDT, CDR2 YYEEEE, per germline. V was cut by 6 bases and J by 0 bases, with 9 bases left in between.

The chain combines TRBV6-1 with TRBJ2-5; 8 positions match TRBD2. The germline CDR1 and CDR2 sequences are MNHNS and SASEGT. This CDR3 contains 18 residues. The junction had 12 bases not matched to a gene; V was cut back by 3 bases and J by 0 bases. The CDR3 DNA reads TGTGCCAGCAGTGATAGAGAAGCGGGGGTCAAGTACCAAGAGACCCAGTACTTC. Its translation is CASSDREAGVKYQETQYF.

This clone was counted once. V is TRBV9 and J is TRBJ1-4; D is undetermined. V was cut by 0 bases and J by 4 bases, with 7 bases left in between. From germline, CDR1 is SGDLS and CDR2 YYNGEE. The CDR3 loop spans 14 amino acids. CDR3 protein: CASSVASFNEKLFF. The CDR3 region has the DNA TGTGCCAGCAGCGTAGCCAGTTTTAATGAAAAACTGTTTTTT.

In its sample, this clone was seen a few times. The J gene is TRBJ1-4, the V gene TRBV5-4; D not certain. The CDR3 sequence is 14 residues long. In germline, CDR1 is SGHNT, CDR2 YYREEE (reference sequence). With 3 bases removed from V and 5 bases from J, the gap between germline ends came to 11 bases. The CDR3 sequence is CASSSQTLNEKLFF. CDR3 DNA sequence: TGTGCCAGCAGCTCACAGACGTTGAATGAAAAACTGTTTTTT. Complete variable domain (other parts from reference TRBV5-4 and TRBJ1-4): ETGVTQSPTHLIKTRGQQVTLRCSSQSGHNTVSWYQQALGQGPQFIFQYYREEENGRGNFPPRFSGLQFPNYSSELNVNALELDDSALYLCASSSQTLNEKLFFGSGTQLSVL.

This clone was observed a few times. The CDR3 loop is CASSSRTGLDSPLHF. The CDR3 nucleotides read TGTGCCAGCAGCTCCCGGACAGGATTGGATTCACCCCTCCACTTT. This chain connects TRBV7-9 to TRBJ1-6, with 7 positions matching TRBD1. The germline V gene has CDR1 SEHNR and CDR2 FQNEAQ (reference sequence). V was clipped by 4 bases and J by 8 bases; unmatched bases: 8. The CDR3 runs to 15 residues.

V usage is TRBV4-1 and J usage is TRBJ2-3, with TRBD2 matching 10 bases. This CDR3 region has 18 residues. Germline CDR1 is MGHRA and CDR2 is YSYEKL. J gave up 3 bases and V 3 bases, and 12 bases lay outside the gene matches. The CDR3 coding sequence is TGCGCCAGCAGCCAGAACTTAGCGGGGGGCCTGGGGACAGATACGCAGTATTTT. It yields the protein CASSQNLAGGLGTDTQYF.

CDR3 DNA: TGTGCCAGCAGCATACAGGTAGGCTACACCTTC. Translated: CASSIQVGYTF. The chain carries TRBV5-6 and TRBJ1-2; TRBD1 is a possible D gene (5 bases). Between the trimmed V and J ends, which lost 4 bases and 8 bases, there was a span of 9 bases. CDR3 size: 11 residues. Germline-derived CDR1 and CDR2 are SGHDT and YYEEEE.

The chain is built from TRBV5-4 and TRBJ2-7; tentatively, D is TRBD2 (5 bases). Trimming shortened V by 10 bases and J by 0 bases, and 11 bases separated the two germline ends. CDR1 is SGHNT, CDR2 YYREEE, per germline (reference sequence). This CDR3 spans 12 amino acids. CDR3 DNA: TGTGCCGGGAGTTCTAGCTCCTACGAGCAGTACTTC. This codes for CAGSSSSYEQYF.

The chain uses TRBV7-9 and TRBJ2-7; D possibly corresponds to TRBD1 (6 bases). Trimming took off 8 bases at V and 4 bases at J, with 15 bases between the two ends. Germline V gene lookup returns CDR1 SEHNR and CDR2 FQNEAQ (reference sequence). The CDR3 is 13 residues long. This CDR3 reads CASGGLTPYEQYF. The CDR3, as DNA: TGTGCCAGCGGGGGCCTGACCCCTTACGAGCAGTACTTC.

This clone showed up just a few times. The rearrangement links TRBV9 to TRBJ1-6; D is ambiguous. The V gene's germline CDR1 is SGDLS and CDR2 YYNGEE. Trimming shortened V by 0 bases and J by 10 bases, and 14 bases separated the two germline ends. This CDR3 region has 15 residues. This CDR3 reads CASSVAQRATSPLHF. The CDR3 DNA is TGTGCCAGCAGCGTAGCACAGAGGGCCACCTCACCCCTCCACTTT.

CDR3 nucleotide sequence: TGCGCCAGCAGCTTACTACCTGACAGGCCATACTATGGCTACACCTTC. Its protein product is CASSLLPDRPYYGYTF. The chain uses TRBV5-1 and TRBJ1-2; a weak D match, TRBD1 (6 bases). The germline V and J ends were trimmed by 2 bases and 3 bases, with 17 bases remaining between them. The CDR3 spans 16 residues. Germline V gene data show CDR1 as SGHRS and CDR2 as YFSETQ.

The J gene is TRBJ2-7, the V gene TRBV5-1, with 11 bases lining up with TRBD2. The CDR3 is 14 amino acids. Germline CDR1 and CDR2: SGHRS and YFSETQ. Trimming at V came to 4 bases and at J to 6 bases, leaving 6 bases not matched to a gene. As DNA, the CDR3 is TGCGCCAGCAGCCTGGGGACTAGCGGTGGCGAGCAGTACTTC. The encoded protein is CASSLGTSGGEQYF.

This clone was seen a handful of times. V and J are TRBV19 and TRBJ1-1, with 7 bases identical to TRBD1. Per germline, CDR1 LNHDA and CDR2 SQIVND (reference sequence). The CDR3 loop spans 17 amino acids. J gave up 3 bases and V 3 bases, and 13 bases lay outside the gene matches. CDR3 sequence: CASSIRRGTDFYTEAFF. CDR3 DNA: TGTGCCAGTAGTATCCGTAGAGGGACAGACTTTTACACTGAAGCTTTCTTT.

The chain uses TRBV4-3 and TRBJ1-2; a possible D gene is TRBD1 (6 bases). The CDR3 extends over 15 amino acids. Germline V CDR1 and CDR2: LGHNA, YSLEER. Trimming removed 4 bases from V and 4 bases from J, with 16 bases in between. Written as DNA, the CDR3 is TGCGCCAGCAGCCCCCTCCCGGACAGAATCTATGGCTACACCTTC. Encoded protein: CASSPLPDRIYGYTF.

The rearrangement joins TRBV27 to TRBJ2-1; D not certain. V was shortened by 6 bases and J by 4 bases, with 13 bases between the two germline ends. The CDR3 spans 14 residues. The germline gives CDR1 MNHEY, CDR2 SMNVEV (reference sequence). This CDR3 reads CASSPTGWYNEQFF. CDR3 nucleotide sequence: TGTGCCAGCAGCCCGACCGGGTGGTACAATGAGCAGTTCTTC.

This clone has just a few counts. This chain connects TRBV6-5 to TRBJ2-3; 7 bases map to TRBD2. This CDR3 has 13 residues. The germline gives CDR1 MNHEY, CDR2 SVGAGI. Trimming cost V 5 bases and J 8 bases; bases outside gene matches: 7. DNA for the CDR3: TGTGCCAGCAGTGACCCAGGGACTACTACGCAGTATTTT. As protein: CASSDPGTTTQYF.

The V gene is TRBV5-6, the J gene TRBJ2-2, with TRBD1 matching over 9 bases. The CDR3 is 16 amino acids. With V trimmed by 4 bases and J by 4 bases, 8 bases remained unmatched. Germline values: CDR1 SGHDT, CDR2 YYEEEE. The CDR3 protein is CASSRSRDRATGELFF. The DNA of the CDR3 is TGTGCCAGCAGCCGAAGCCGGGACAGGGCCACCGGGGAGCTGTTTTTT.

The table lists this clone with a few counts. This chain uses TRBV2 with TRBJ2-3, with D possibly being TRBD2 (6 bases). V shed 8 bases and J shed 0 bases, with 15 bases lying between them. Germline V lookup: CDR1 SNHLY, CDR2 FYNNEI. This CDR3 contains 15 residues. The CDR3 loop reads CASGPPGASTDTQYF. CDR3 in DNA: TGTGCCAGCGGACCGCCGGGAGCTAGCACAGATACGCAGTATTTT.

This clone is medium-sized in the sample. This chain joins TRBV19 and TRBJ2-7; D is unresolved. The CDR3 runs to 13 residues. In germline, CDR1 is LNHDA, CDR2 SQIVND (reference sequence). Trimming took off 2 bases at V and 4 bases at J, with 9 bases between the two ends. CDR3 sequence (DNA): TGTGCCAGTAGTATAAATCCCAGGTACGAGCAGTACTTC. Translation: CASSINPRYEQYF.

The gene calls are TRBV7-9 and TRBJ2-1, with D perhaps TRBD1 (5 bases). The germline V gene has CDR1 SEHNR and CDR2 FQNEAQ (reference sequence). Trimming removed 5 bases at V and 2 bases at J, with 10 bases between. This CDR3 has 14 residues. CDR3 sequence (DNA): TGTGCCAGCAGCCCCAGGGTTCCCTACAATGAGCAGTTCTTC. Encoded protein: CASSPRVPYNEQFF.

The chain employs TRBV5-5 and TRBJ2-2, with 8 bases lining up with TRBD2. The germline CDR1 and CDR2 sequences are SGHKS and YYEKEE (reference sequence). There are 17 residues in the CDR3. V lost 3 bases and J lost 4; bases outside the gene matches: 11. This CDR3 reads CASSSQRGRSGTGELFF. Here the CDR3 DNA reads TGTGCCAGCAGCTCTCAGCGGGGGCGTTCTGGCACCGGGGAGCTGTTTTTT.

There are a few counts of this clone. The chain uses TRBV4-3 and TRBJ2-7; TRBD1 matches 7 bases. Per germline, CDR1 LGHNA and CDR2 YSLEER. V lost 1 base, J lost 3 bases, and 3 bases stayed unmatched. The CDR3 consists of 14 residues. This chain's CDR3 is CASSQATGRYEQYF. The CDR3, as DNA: TGCGCCAGCAGCCAAGCGACAGGGCGCTACGAGCAGTACTTC.

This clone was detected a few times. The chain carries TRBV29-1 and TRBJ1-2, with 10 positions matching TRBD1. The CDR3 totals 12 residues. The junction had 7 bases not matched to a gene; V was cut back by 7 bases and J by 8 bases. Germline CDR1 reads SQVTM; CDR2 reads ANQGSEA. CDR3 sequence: CSAGQGLRGYTF. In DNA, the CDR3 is TGCAGCGCGGGACAGGGGTTGCGCGGCTACACCTTC.